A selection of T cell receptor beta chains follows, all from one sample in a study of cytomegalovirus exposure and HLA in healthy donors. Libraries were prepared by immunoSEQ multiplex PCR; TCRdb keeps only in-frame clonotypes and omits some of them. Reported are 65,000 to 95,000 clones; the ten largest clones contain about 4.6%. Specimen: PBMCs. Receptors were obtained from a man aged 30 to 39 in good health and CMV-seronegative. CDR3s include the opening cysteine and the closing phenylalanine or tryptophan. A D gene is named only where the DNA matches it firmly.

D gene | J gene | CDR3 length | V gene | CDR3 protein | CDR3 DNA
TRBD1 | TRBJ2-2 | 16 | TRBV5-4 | CASSSAGTGGSGELFF | TGTGCCAGCAGCTCAGCCGGGACAGGGGGCTCCGGGGAGCTGTTTTTT
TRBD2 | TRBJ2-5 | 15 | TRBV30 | CAGSVGAGGGETQYF | TGTGCCGGGAGTGTAGGGGCGGGAGGAGGAGAGACCCAGTACTTC
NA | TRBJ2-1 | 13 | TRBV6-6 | CASTSGSGNEQFF | TGTGCCAGCACTTCCGGGAGTGGGAATGAGCAGTTCTTC
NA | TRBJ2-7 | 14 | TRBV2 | CASLPQGESYEQYF | TGTGCCAGCCTACCCCAGGGTGAGTCCTACGAGCAGTACTTC
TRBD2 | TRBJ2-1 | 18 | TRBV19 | CASSTTDLGLAAYNEQFF | TGTGCCAGTAGTACCACCGACCTCGGACTAGCGGCGTACAATGAGCAGTTCTTC
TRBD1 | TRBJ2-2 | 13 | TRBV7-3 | CASSVQGSGELFF | TGTGCCAGCAGCGTACAGGGGAGCGGGGAGCTGTTTTTT
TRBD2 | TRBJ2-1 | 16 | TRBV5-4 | CASTWGTSGSYNEQFF | TGTGCCAGCACTTGGGGAACTAGCGGAAGCTACAATGAGCAGTTCTTC
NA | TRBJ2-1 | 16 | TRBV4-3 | CASSQERTSYPHEQFF | TGCGCCAGCAGCCAAGAAAGAACTAGCTACCCTCATGAGCAGTTCTTC
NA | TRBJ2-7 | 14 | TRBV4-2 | CASSQVTGSYEQYF | TGTGCCAGCAGCCAAGTAACAGGGTCTTACGAGCAGTACTTC
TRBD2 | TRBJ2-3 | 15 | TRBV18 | CASSPSPAGEDTQYF | TGTGCCAGCTCACCCTCCCCAGCGGGAGAGGATACGCAGTATTTT
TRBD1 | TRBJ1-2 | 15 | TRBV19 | CASHQRGQGYSGYTF | TGTGCCAGCCACCAGAGAGGACAGGGATATAGTGGCTACACCTTC
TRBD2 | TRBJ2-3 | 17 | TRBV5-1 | CASSLGVAGGRTDTQYF | TGCGCCAGCAGCTTGGGGGTAGCGGGGGGTCGCACAGATACGCAGTATTTT
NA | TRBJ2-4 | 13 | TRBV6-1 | CASREGVNDIQYF | TGTGCCAGCAGAGAGGGGGTAAATGACATTCAGTACTTC
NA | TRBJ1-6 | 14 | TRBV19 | CASNSGSYNSPLHF | TGTGCCAGTAATTCAGGCTCCTATAATTCACCCCTCCACTTT
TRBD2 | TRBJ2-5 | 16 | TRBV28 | CASSLGLAGGQETQYF | TGTGCCAGCAGCCTCGGACTAGCGGGGGGGCAAGAGACCCAGTACTTC
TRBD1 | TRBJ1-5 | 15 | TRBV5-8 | CASSPGQFSNQPQHF | TGTGCCAGCAGCCCGGGACAGTTCTCAAATCAGCCCCAGCATTTT
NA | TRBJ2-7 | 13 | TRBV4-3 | CASSPAEGGEQYF | TGCGCCAGCAGCCCCGCGGAGGGAGGCGAGCAGTACTTC
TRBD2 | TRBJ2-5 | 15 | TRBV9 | CASSVSLAAQETQYF | TGTGCCAGCAGCGTAAGTCTAGCGGCACAAGAGACCCAGTACTTC
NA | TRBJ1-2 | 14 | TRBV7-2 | CASSFSAGNHGYTF | TGTGCCAGCAGCTTCAGCGCAGGGAACCACGGCTACACCTTC
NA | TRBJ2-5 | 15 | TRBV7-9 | CASSLFGEYQETQYF | TGTGCCAGCAGCTTGTTCGGGGAGTACCAAGAGACCCAGTACTTC
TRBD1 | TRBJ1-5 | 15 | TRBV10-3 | CATRGDRGRGQPQHF | TGTGCCACCCGGGGGGACAGGGGGCGCGGGCAGCCCCAGCATTTT
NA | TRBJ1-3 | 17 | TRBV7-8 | CASSSTRGSRNGNTIYF | TGTGCCAGCAGCTCCACCCGGGGGTCAAGAAATGGAAACACCATATATTTT
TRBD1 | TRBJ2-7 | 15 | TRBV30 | CAWSGLDRVFYEQYF | TGTGCCTGGAGTGGATTAGACAGGGTGTTTTACGAGCAGTACTTC
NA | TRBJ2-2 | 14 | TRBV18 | CASSPNSNTGELFF | TGTGCCAGCTCACCTAACTCAAACACCGGGGAGCTGTTTTTT
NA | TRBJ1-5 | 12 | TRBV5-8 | CASSIGREPQHF | TGTGCCAGCAGCATAGGGCGGGAGCCCCAGCATTTT
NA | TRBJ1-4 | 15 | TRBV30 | CAWSPGAGFNEKLFF | TGTGCCTGGAGTCCGGGAGCGGGTTTCAATGAAAAACTGTTTTTT
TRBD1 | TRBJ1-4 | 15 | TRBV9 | CASSARRGLYEKLFF | TGTGCCAGCAGCGCCCGCAGGGGGCTTTACGAAAAACTGTTTTTT
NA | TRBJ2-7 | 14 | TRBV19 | CASSIRAGTYEQYF | TGTGCCAGTAGTATAAGGGCAGGGACCTACGAGCAGTACTTC
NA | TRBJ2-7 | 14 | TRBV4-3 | CASSQDRGAYEQYF | TGCGCCAGCAGCCAAGACAGGGGAGCCTACGAGCAGTACTTC
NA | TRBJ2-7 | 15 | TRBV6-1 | CASSGFDSYSYEQYF | TGTGCCAGCAGTGGATTCGACTCCTACTCCTACGAGCAGTACTTC
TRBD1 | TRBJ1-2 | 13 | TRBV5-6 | CASSPDRARGYTF | TGTGCCAGCAGCCCGGACAGGGCGCGTGGCTACACCTTC
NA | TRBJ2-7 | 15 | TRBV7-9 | CASSSGMGRAGEQYF | TGTGCCAGCAGCTCCGGAATGGGCAGGGCTGGCGAGCAGTACTTC
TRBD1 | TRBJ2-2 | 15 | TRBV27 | CASSFGQGPAGELFF | TGTGCCAGCAGTTTTGGACAGGGCCCTGCCGGGGAGCTGTTTTTT
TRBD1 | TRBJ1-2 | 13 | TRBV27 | CASSPGTVYGYTF | TGTGCCAGCAGCCCTGGGACAGTCTATGGCTACACCTTC
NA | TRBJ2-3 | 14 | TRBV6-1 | CASSADSSTDTQYF | TGTGCCAGCAGTGCCGACAGCAGCACAGATACGCAGTATTTT
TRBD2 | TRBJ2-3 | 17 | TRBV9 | CASSVTPTSGRTDTQYF | TGTGCCAGCAGCGTGACCCCCACTAGCGGGAGAACAGATACGCAGTATTTT
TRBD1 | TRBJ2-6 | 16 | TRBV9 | CASSRPGGSGANVLTF | TGTGCCAGCAGTAGACCAGGGGGCTCTGGGGCCAACGTCCTGACTTTC
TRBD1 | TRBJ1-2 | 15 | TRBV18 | CASSSTGQGYYGYTF | TGTGCCAGCTCATCCACGGGACAGGGGTACTATGGCTACACCTTC